Shown below are 30 T cell receptor beta chains from a single sample sequenced in a study of cytomegalovirus exposure and HLA in healthy donors. The study ran its PCR with 60 Vbeta and 13 Jbeta primers. Sequenced by immunoSEQ multiplex PCR; TCRdb stores in-frame clones only, minus some. Of some 100,000 clones in the sample, over 60% are singletons; the top ten hold over 4%. The sample was PBMCs. All receptors derive from a female donor in good health and CMV-seropositive.

The chain recombines TRBV27 with TRBJ1-5; D gene uncertain. CDR1 and CDR2 from the germline V gene are MNHEY and SMNVEV (reference sequence). The V end lost 4 bases, the J end lost 2 bases, and 12 bases lay between the germline ends. CDR3 length: 15 amino acids. Here the CDR3 reads CASSSRGGGNQPQHF. CDR3 nucleotide sequence: TGTGCCAGCAGTTCCCGGGGTGGTGGCAATCAGCCCCAGCATTTT.

The rearrangement links TRBV27 to TRBJ2-7; the match to TRBD2 covers 13 bases. This CDR3 has 16 amino acids. With V trimmed by 5 bases and J by 4 bases, 8 bases remained unmatched. The germline V gene encodes CDR1 MNHEY and CDR2 SMNVEV (reference sequence). As DNA, the CDR3 is TGTGCCAGCAGTCCCCGGACTAGCGGGAGCCCATACGAGCAGTACTTC. This codes for CASSPRTSGSPYEQYF.

To note about this clone: Sequence at one end of the junction differs from germline and may be a read error. J is TRBJ2-4 and V is TRBV29-1, with D perhaps TRBD1 (5 bases). CDR1 is SQVTM, CDR2 ANQGSEA, per germline. CDR3 length: 11 residues. This CDR3 reads CSGRVPNSQYF. The CDR3 DNA is TGCAGCGGCAGGGTACCGAACAGTCAGTACTTC. Combining the CDR3 with reference TRBV29-1 and TRBJ2-4 gives the whole variable domain SAVISQKPSRDICQRGTSLTIQCQVDSQVTMMFWYRQQPGQSLTLIATANQGSEATYESGFVIDKFPISRPNLTFSTLTVSNMSPEDSSIYLCSGRVPNSQYFGAGTRLSVL.

The V call is TRBV18, the J call TRBJ2-1; perhaps TRBD1 as D (5 bases). Germline V lookup: CDR1 KGHSH, CDR2 LQKENI. Trimming pared 3 bases from V and 4 bases from J, leaving 16 bases between. There are 16 residues in the CDR3. The CDR3 sequence: CASSPYRSPPYNEQFF. Here the CDR3 DNA reads TGTGCCAGCTCACCCTACAGGTCACCCCCATACAATGAGCAGTTCTTC.

The V gene is TRBV7-9, the J gene TRBJ2-7; 8 bases agree with TRBD1. Germline CDR1 reads SEHNR; CDR2 reads FQNEAQ (reference sequence). The CDR3 runs 14 residues. Germline trimming cut 4 bases from V and 4 bases from J; bases unmatched to any gene: 6. The CDR3 sequence: CASSSSTGEYEQYF. The DNA of the CDR3 is TGTGCCAGCAGCTCATCGACAGGGGAGTACGAGCAGTACTTC.

Turning to this clone: One base separates it from a far larger clone, so it is likely a read error. The chain links TRBV7-2 to TRBJ2-7; possibly TRBD1 for D (7 bases). CDR3 length: 12 amino acids. Germline CDR1 reads SGHTA; CDR2 reads FQGNSA. The CDR3 reads CASSLQGGEQCF. CDR3 in DNA: TGTGCCAGCAGCTTACAGGGGGGCGAGCAGTGCTTC.

This sequence joins TRBV13 and TRBJ1-2, with TRBD1 as a possible D gene (5 bases). The CDR3 is made up of 13 amino acids. Looked up from germline, CDR1 is PRHDT and CDR2 is FYEKMQ (reference sequence). The germline V and J ends were trimmed by 0 bases and 7 bases, with 9 bases remaining between them. CDR3 sequence reads: CASSLGGGGGYTF. The CDR3 coding sequence is TGTGCCAGCAGCTTAGGTGGGGGAGGTGGCTACACCTTC.

The V and J genes are TRBV28 and TRBJ2-6; D possibly corresponds to TRBD2 (6 bases). CDR1 is MDHEN, CDR2 SYDVKM, per germline. CDR3 length equals 15 residues. The ends were cut back, 6 bases at V and 0 bases at J, with 9 bases in the middle. This chain's CDR3 is CASSPGGSGANVLTF. In DNA, the CDR3 is TGTGCCAGCAGCCCCGGGGGCTCTGGGGCCAACGTCCTGACTTTC.

CDR3 DNA sequence: TGTGCCAGCAGTTACTCGCCCTACAGTACCACTGAAGCTTTCTTT. This gives the protein CASSYSPYSTTEAFF. The chain recombines TRBV6-5 with TRBJ1-1; D is ambiguous. The CDR3 consists of 15 residues. Germline V gives CDR1 MNHEY, CDR2 SVGAGI. Trimming pared 0 bases from V and 4 bases from J, leaving 12 bases between.

This chain joins TRBV29-1 and TRBJ2-2; the D gene is possibly TRBD1 (5 bases). Germline CDR1 and CDR2: SQVTM and ANQGSEA. Trimming shortened V by 6 bases and J by 0 bases, and 11 bases separated the two germline ends. The CDR3 sequence is 14 residues long. In DNA, the CDR3 is TGCAGCGTGGGCAGGGATACGAACACCGGGGAGCTGTTTTTT. Its protein is CSVGRDTNTGELFF.

V is TRBV11-2 and J is TRBJ2-7; TRBD2 matches at 11 bases. The V gene end was trimmed by 2 bases and the J gene end by 7 bases; junction bases not matched to a gene: 10. CDR1 is SGHAT, CDR2 FQNNGV, per germline. The CDR3 has 16 residues. CDR3 protein: CASSLYLAGGLVEQYF. CDR3 nucleotides: TGTGCCAGCAGCTTATATCTAGCGGGGGGCCTCGTGGAGCAGTACTTC.

The V and J genes are TRBV5-1 and TRBJ2-3; 10 positions match TRBD2. Per the germline V gene, CDR1 is SGHRS and CDR2 is YFSETQ. The junction had 1 base not matched to a gene; V was cut back by 2 bases and J by 4 bases. There are 14 residues in the CDR3. CDR3 coding DNA: TGCGCCAGCAGCTTAGCGGGGGGGCCAGATACGCAGTATTTT. The encoded protein is CASSLAGGPDTQYF.

The chain employs TRBV27 and TRBJ2-7; D is unclear. Trimming removed 6 bases at V and 2 bases at J, with 14 bases between. The CDR3 extends over 14 amino acids. The germline gives CDR1 MNHEY, CDR2 SMNVEV (reference sequence). CDR3 nucleotide sequence: TGTGCCAGCAGCTCCATCGACACCGCCTACGAGCAGTACTTC. Translation: CASSSIDTAYEQYF.

With respect to this clone: Different DNA sequences within this sample yield the same CDR3. The chain employs TRBV19 and TRBJ2-3; the match to TRBD2 covers 14 bases. Trimming at V came to 4 bases and at J to 9 bases, leaving 12 bases not matched to a gene. Germline V gene data show CDR1 as LNHDA and CDR2 as SQIVND (reference sequence). The CDR3 sequence is 17 residues long. Here the CDR3 DNA reads TGTGCCAGTAGTAGGCCCCGACTAGCGGGAGGGGGAGACACGCAGTATTTT. It encodes CASSRPRLAGGGDTQYF.

The chain links TRBV19 to TRBJ1-1; TRBD1 matches at 8 bases. Germline V gives CDR1 LNHDA, CDR2 SQIVND (reference sequence). The CDR3 covers 16 residues. Losses at the gene ends were 4 bases for V and 2 bases for J; bases not matched to a gene: 9. DNA for the CDR3: TGTGCCAGTAGTAAAGGACAGGGTCGGGGAAACACTGAAGCTTTCTTT. This translates into CASSKGQGRGNTEAFF.

This chain joins TRBV4-1 and TRBJ1-6; 8 bases match TRBD1. Germline CDR1 and CDR2: MGHRA and YSYEKL. J lost 9 bases, V lost 0 bases, and 4 bases had no gene match. This CDR3 region has 15 residues. The CDR3 DNA is TGCGCCAGCAGCCAAGATCAAGGACAGGGTTCACCCCTCCACTTT. Translation: CASSQDQGQGSPLHF.

The V gene is TRBV29-1, the J gene TRBJ2-2, with D maybe TRBD1 (6 bases). Trimming cost V 4 bases and J 6 bases, with 9 bases left between them. The length of the CDR3 is 12 residues. Germline V gives CDR1 SQVTM, CDR2 ANQGSEA. CDR3 sequence: CSVGWGPGELFF. For the CDR3, the DNA is TGCAGCGTTGGGTGGGGGCCCGGGGAGCTGTTTTTT.

The chain employs TRBV7-9 and TRBJ2-3, with TRBD2 matching over 9 bases. This CDR3 is built from 14 residues. V dropped 8 bases and J dropped 0; count of bases not matched to a gene: 3. Germline V gives CDR1 SEHNR, CDR2 FQNEAQ (reference sequence). CDR3 region: CASGLASSTDTQYF. Written as DNA, the CDR3 is TGTGCCAGCGGACTAGCGTCTAGCACAGATACGCAGTATTTT. Full variable domain (rest looked up from reference TRBV7-9 and TRBJ2-3): DTGVSQNPRHKITKRGQNVTFRCDPISEHNRLYWYRQTLGQGPEFLTYFQNEAQLEKSRLLSDRFSAERPKGSFSTLEIQRTEQGDSAMYLCASGLASSTDTQYFGPGTRLTVL.

The chain joins TRBV6-6 to TRBJ2-5, with 9 bases that match TRBD2. V shed 6 bases and J 3 bases; nucleotides not matched to a gene: 11. CDR1 and CDR2 (germline): MNHNY, SVGAGI (reference sequence). The CDR3 is 16 residues long. The DNA for the CDR3 is TGTGCCAGCAGCCCCCGAGGGCTAGCGGGAAAAGAGACCCAGTACTTC. Translated, it gives CASSPRGLAGKETQYF.

The CDR3 region is CASSSGDEQFF. CDR3 sequence (DNA): TGTGCCAGCAGTTCAGGGGATGAGCAGTTCTTC. The genes are TRBV27 and TRBJ2-1; tentatively, D is TRBD1 (6 bases). The CDR3 has 11 residues. The germline CDR1 and CDR2 sequences are MNHEY and SMNVEV (reference sequence). V lost 4 bases and J lost 8, with 6 bases in between.

The V and J genes are TRBV30 and TRBJ2-2; D is perhaps TRBD1 (5 bases). The germline CDR1 and CDR2 sequences are GTSNPN and SVGIG (reference sequence). The CDR3 totals 13 residues. V was pared by 0 bases and J by 7 bases, with 9 bases between. The CDR3 here is CAWSVPGNGELFF. The DNA of the CDR3 is TGTGCCTGGAGTGTCCCAGGGAACGGGGAGCTGTTTTTT. Drawing the rest from reference TRBV30 and TRBJ2-2, the complete variable domain is SQTIHQWPATLVQPVGSPLSLECTVEGTSNPNLYWYRQAAGRGLQLLFYSVGIGQISSEVPQNLSASRPQDRQFILSSKKLLLSDSGFYLCAWSVPGNGELFFGEGSRLTVL.

This clone was detected only a few times. V usage is TRBV19 and J usage is TRBJ1-4; 7 bases agree with TRBD1. Germline trimming cut 9 bases from V and 8 bases from J; bases unmatched to any gene: 12. The CDR3 loop spans 14 amino acids. Germline values: CDR1 LNHDA, CDR2 SQIVND (reference sequence). This chain's CDR3 is CASRRRDRDEKLFF. In DNA form, the CDR3 reads TGTGCCAGCCGTAGGCGCGACAGGGACGAAAAACTGTTTTTT.

This clone came up a few times. J is TRBJ2-5 and V is TRBV11-1; 10 bases line up with TRBD1. Trimming cost V 10 bases and J 5 bases; bases outside gene matches: 13. The CDR3 runs 15 residues. The germline CDR1 and CDR2 sequences are SGHAT and FQDESV (reference sequence). The CDR3 loop is CATSRDRGWAETQYF. The CDR3 region has the DNA TGTGCCACCAGTCGGGACAGGGGTTGGGCGGAGACCCAGTACTTC. The full variable domain, completed using reference TRBV11-1 and TRBJ2-5, is EAEVAQSPRYKITEKSQAVAFWCDPISGHATLYWYRQILGQGPELLVQFQDESVVDDSQLPKDRFSAERLKGVDSTLKIQPAELGDSAMYLCATSRDRGWAETQYFGPGTRLLVL.

Worth noting for this clone: The junction and the germline gene differ at one end; a read error may be behind it. The chain is built from TRBV7-2 and TRBJ2-4, with a weak D call TRBD2 (7 bases). Germline-derived CDR1 and CDR2 are SGHTA and FQGNSA. This CDR3 is 18 amino acids long. In DNA, the CDR3 is TGTGCCAGCAGCTTAAATCCCGGACTCGCGGGGGACAAAAACAGTCAGTACTTC. Translation: CASSLNPGLAGDKNSQYF. The entire variable domain, with the rest obtained from reference TRBV7-2 and TRBJ2-4, is as follows: GAGVSQSPSNKVTEKGKDVELRCDPISGHTALYWYRQSLGQGLEFLIYFQGNSAPDKSGLPSDRFSAERTGGSVSTLTIQRTQQEDSAVYLCASSLNPGLAGDKNSQYFGAGTRLSVL.

This clone occurred a few times. The V and J genes are TRBV6-5 and TRBJ2-1; 8 bases agree with TRBD1. The CDR3 has 14 amino acids. Germline V gene lookup returns CDR1 MNHEY and CDR2 SVGAGI. The J segment lost 3 bases and the V segment lost 6 bases, leaving 4 bases of the junction unmatched. CDR3 coding DNA: TGTGCCAGCAGAGAGGACAGGGACTACAATGAGCAGTTCTTC. It yields the protein CASREDRDYNEQFF.

This chain joins TRBV5-1 and TRBJ2-1; 9 nucleotides match TRBD2. The V gene end was trimmed by 4 bases and the J gene end by 4 bases; junction bases not matched to a gene: 3. This CDR3 spans 14 amino acids. In germline, CDR1 is SGHRS, CDR2 YFSETQ. The CDR3 DNA follows: TGCGCCAGCAGCCCTCTAGCGGGGTACAATGAGCAGTTCTTC. Protein product: CASSPLAGYNEQFF.

Of note for this clone: A junction boundary mismatches the germline segment, possibly from a read error. This chain connects TRBV30 to TRBJ2-6; D might be TRBD1 (5 bases). Germline CDR1 reads GTSNPN; CDR2 reads SVGIG (reference sequence). The CDR3 has 13 residues. CDR3 DNA: TGTGCCTGGAGTGGCTCTGGGGCCAACGGCCTGACTTTC. Encoded protein: CAWSGSGANGLTF.

In its sample, this clone was seen once. This chain links TRBV4-1 with TRBJ1-5; no reliable D call. Trimming stripped 1 base from V and 0 bases from J, with 7 bases between. This CDR3 is 15 amino acids long. Per the germline V gene, CDR1 is MGHRA and CDR2 is YSYEKL. The CDR3: CASSQGQASNQPQHF. The CDR3 DNA follows: TGCGCCAGCAGCCAAGGCCAGGCTAGCAATCAGCCCCAGCATTTT.

This chain uses TRBV6-1 with TRBJ2-2; no definite D call. Trimming removed 7 bases from V and 5 bases from J, with 11 bases in between. Germline V gene lookup returns CDR1 MNHNS and CDR2 SASEGT. The CDR3 is 13 residues long. The DNA of the CDR3 is TGTGCCAGCACCCCGTACGAGACCGGGGAGCTGTTTTTT. Its translation is CASTPYETGELFF.

The chain uses TRBV29-1 and TRBJ1-4; TRBD1 matches at 9 bases. V was pared by 7 bases and J by 11 bases, with 8 bases of the junction left unmatched. The CDR3 runs 12 residues. Germline CDR1 reads SQVTM; CDR2 reads ANQGSEA. This CDR3 reads CSATTGGQKLFF. CDR3 DNA: TGCAGCGCTACGACAGGGGGGCAGAAACTGTTTTTT.